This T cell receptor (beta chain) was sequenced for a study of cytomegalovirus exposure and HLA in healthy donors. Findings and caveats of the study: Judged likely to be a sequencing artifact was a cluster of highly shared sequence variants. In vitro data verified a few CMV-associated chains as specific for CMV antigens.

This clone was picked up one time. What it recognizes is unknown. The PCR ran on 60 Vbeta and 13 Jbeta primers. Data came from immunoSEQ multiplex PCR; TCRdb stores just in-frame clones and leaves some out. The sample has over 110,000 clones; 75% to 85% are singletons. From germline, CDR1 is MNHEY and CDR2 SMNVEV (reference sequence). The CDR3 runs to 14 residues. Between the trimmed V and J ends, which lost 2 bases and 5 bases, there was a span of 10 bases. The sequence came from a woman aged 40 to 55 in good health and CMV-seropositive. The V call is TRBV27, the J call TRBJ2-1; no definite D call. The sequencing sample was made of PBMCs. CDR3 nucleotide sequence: TGTGCCAGCAGTTTACCGGGTTGGAACAATGAGCAGTTCTTC. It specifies CASSLPGWNNEQFF.